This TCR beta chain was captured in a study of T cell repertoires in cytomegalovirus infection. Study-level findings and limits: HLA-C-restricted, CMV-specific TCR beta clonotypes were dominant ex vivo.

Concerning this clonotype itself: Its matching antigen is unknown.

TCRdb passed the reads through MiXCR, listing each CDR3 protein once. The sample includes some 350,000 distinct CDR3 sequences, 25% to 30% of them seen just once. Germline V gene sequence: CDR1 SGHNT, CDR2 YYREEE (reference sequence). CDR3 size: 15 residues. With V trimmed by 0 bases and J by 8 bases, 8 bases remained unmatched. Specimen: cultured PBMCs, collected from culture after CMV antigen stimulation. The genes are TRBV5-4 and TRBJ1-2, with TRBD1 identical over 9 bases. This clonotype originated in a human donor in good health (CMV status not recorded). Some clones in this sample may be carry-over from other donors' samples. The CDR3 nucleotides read TGTGCCAGCAGCTTGGCCATGGGACAGGGCCAGGGCTACACCTTC. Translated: CASSLAMGQGQGYTF. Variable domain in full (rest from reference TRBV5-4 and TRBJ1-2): ETGVTQSPTHLIKTRGQQVTLRCSSQSGHNTVSWYQQALGQGPQFIFQYYREEENGRGNFPPRFSGLQFPNYSSELNVNALELDDSALYLCASSLAMGQGQGYTFGSGTRLTVV.